This TCR beta chain was recorded in a study of blood T cell repertoires in COVID-19. Study information: Samples came from the United States, Italy and Spain, spanning acute and convalescent COVID-19.

Generated by immunoSEQ multiplex PCR, the TCRdb table keeps only in-frame clones and is missing some. The profile shows about 75,000 clones, roughly 87% of them singletons. The source is a woman aged 45-60 years with acute or convalescent COVID-19. Sequencing used peripheral blood.

CDR3 protein: CAIQTGDQETQYF. The DNA of the CDR3 is TGTGCCATCCAGACAGGGGACCAAGAGACCCAGTACTTC. The chain employs TRBV2 and TRBJ2-5; 8 bases line up with TRBD1. The germline V gene has CDR1 SNHLY and CDR2 FYNNEI. V dropped 10 bases and J dropped 0; count of bases not matched to a gene: 4. The CDR3 is 13 residues long. The entire variable domain, with the rest obtained from reference TRBV2 and TRBJ2-5, is as follows: EPEVTQTPSHQVTQMGQEVILRCVPISNHLYFYWYRQILGQKVEFLVSFYNNEISEKSEIFDDQFSVERPDGSNFTLKIRSTKLEDSAMYFCAIQTGDQETQYFGPGTRLLVL.